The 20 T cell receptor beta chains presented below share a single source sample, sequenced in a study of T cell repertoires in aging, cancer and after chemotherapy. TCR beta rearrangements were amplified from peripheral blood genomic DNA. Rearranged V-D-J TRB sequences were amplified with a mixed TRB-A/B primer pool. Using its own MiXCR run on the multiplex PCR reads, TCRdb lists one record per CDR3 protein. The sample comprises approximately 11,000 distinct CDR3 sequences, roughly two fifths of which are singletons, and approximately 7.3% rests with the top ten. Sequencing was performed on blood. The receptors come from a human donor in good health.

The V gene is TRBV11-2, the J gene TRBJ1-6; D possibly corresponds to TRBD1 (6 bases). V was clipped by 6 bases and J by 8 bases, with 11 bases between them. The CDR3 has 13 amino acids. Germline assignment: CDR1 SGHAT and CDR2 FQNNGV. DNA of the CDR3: TGTGCCAGCAGAGGGACAAGGGATTCACCCCTCCACTTT. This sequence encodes CASRGTRDSPLHF. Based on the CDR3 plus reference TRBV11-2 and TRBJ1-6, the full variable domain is EAGVAQSPRYKIIEKRQSVAFWCNPISGHATLYWYQQILGQGPKLLIQFQNNGVVDDSQLPKDRFSAERLKGVDSTLKIQPAKLEDSAVYLCASRGTRDSPLHFGNGTRLTVT.

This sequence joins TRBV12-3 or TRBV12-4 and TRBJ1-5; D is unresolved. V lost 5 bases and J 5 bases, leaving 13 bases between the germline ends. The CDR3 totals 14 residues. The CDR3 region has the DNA TGTGCCAGCAGTCCTCAATCCCTAGATCAGCCCCAGCATTTT. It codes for CASSPQSLDQPQHF.

The DNA of the CDR3 is TGTGCCAGCACCTGGTTCTCTAACTATGGCTACACCTTC. Residues: CASTWFSNYGYTF. This chain uses TRBV5-4 with TRBJ1-2, with D unclear. With 6 bases removed from V and 0 bases from J, the gap between germline ends came to 9 bases. The CDR3 contains 13 residues. Germline V gives CDR1 SGHNT, CDR2 YYREEE (reference sequence).

CDR3 nucleotides: TGTGCCAGCCGGGGGCCTAGGAGGGAGACCCAGTACTTC. Translation gives CASRGPRRETQYF. This chain joins TRBV28 and TRBJ2-5, with D perhaps being TRBD1 or TRBD2 (6 bases each). Looked up from germline, CDR1 is MDHEN and CDR2 is SYDVKM. The CDR3 is 13 amino acids. Trimming left V 8 bases short and J 5 bases short, with 15 bases between.

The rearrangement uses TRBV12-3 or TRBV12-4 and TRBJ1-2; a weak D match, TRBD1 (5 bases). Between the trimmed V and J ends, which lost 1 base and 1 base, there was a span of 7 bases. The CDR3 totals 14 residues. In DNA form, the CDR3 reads TGTGCCAGCAGTTTAGGGGGCAGTAACTATGGCTACACCTTC. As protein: CASSLGGSNYGYTF.

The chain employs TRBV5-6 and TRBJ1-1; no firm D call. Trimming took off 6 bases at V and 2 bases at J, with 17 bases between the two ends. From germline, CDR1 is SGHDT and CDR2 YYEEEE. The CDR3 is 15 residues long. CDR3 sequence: CASTASPGINTEAFF. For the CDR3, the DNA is TGTGCCAGCACTGCTTCCCCGGGAATTAACACTGAAGCTTTCTTT.

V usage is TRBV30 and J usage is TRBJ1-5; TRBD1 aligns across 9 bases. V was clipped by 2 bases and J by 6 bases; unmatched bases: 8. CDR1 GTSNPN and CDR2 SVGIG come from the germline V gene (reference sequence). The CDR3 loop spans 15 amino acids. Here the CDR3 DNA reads TGTGCCTGGAGTTCCGGGACAGGGATTTTTCAGCCCCAGCATTTT. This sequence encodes CAWSSGTGIFQPQHF.

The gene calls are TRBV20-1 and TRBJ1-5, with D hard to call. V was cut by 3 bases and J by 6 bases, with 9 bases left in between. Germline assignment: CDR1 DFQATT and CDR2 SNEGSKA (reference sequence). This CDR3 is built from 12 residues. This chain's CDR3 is CSASMEIQPQHF. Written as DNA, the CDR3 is TGCAGTGCTAGTATGGAAATTCAGCCCCAGCATTTT.

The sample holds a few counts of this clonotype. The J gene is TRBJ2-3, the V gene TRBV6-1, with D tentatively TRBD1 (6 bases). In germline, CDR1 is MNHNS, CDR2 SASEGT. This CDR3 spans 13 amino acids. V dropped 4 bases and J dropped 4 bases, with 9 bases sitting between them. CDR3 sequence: CASSGSGADTQYF. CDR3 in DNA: TGTGCCAGCAGTGGCTCAGGGGCAGATACGCAGTATTTT.

CDR3 sequence (DNA): TGTGCCAGCAGGAAAGGGAACAGGGGGATAGGCTACGAGCAGTACTTC. Protein product: CASRKGNRGIGYEQYF. This chain uses TRBV6-5 with TRBJ2-7; 8 bases line up with TRBD1. The germline gives CDR1 MNHEY, CDR2 SVGAGI. This CDR3 contains 16 residues. Trimming removed 6 bases from V and 3 bases from J; junction bases left unmatched: 13.

The chain's CDR3 is CSAAGLRDEQYF. In DNA form, the CDR3 reads TGCAGCGCCGCCGGGCTCCGGGACGAGCAGTACTTC. The genes are TRBV29-1 and TRBJ2-7; D gene unclear. CDR3 length: 12 amino acids. Trimming removed 7 bases at V and 5 bases at J, with 15 bases between. Germline V CDR1 and CDR2: SQVTM, ANQGSEA.

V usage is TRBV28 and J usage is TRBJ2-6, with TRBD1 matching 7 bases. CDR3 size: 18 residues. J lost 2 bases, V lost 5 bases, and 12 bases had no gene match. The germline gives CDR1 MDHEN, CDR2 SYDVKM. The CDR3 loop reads CASSVPQGSTAGANVLTF. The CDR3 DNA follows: TGTGCCAGCAGTGTCCCACAGGGGTCCACGGCTGGGGCCAACGTCCTGACTTTC.

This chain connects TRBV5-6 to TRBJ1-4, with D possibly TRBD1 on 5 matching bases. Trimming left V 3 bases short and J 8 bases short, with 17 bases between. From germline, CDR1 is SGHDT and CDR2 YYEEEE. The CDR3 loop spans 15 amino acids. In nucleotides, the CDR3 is TGTGCCAGCAGCTCGGGGACGTTTACAAGCGAAAAACTGTTTTTT. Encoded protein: CASSSGTFTSEKLFF.

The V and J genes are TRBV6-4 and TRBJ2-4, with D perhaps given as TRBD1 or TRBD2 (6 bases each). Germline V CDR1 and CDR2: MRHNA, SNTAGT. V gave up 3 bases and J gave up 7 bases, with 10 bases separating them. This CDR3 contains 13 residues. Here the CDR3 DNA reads TGTGCCAGCAGTGATGAGGGGGGCAACATTCAGTACTTC. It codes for CASSDEGGNIQYF.

The CDR3 sequence is CASSTGHPYEQYF. The CDR3 DNA reads as TGCGCCAGCAGCACCGGACACCCCTACGAGCAGTACTTC. The chain carries TRBV5-1 and TRBJ2-7; tentatively, D is TRBD1 (5 bases). V lost 4 bases and J 2 bases, leaving 10 bases between the germline ends. Germline V CDR1 and CDR2: SGHRS, YFSETQ. CDR3 length equals 13 residues. The whole variable domain, remainder taken from reference TRBV5-1 and TRBJ2-7, is KAGVTQTPRYLIKTRGQQVTLSCSPISGHRSVSWYQQTPGQGLQFLFEYFSETQRNKGNFPGRFSGRQFSNSRSEMNVSTLELGDSALYLCASSTGHPYEQYFGPGTRLTVT.

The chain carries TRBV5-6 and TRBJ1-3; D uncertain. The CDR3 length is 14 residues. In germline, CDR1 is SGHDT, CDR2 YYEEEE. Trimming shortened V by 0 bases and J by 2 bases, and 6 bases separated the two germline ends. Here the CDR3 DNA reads TGTGCCAGCAGCTTGGGGGTAGCTGGAAACACCATATATTTT. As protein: CASSLGVAGNTIYF.

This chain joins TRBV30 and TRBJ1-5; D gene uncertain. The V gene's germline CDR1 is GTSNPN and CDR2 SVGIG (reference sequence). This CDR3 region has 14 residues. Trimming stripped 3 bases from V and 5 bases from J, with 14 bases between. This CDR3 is CAWSGGRRDQPQHF. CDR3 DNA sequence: TGTGCCTGGAGCGGAGGCAGGCGGGATCAGCCCCAGCATTTT.

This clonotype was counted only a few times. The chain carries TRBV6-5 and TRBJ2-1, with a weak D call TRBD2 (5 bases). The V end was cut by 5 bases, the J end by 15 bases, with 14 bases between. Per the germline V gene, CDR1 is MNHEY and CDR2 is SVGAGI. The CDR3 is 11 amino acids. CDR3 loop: CASSVWWEWFF. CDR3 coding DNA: TGTGCCAGCAGTGTTTGGTGGGAGTGGTTCTTC.

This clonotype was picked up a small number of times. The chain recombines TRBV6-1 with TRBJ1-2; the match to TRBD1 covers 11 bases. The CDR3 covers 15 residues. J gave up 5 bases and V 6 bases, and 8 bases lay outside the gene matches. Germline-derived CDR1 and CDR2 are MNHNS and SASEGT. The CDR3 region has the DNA TGTGCCAGCAGCCTGGACAGGGGGCCCAATTATGGCTACACCTTC. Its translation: CASSLDRGPNYGYTF.

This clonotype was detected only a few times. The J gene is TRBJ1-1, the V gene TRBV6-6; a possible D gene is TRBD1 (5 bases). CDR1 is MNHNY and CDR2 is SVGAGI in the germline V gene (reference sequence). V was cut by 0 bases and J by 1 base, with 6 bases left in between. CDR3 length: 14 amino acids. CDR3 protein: CASSYSDTNTEAFF. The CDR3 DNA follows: TGTGCCAGCAGTTACTCGGACACGAACACTGAAGCTTTCTTT.